The 18 T cell receptor beta chains below were found in one sample sequenced in a study of blood T cells in healthy people across ages. Primers used in a second PCR of about 6 to 12 cycles were a sample-barcoded 5' primer and a J-beta primer mix. MiXCR, applied by TCRdb to the 5' RACE reads, yields one record per CDR3 protein. The repertoire holds 1.5 million to 2 million distinct CDR3 sequences, with approximately 50% as singletons. Input material: blood. The source of these receptors is a woman in her 40s in good health.

The chain has TRBV11-2 and TRBJ2-7; 11 nucleotides match TRBD1. The CDR3 spans 15 residues. With 4 bases clipped from V and 4 bases from J, the junction kept 6 bases outside the gene matches. In germline, CDR1 is SGHAT, CDR2 FQNNGV. CDR3 nucleotides: TGTGCCAGCAGCTCTTATGGGACAGGGGGTTACGAGCAGTACTTC. It yields the protein CASSSYGTGGYEQYF. Looking up the rest from reference TRBV11-2 and TRBJ2-7 gives the full variable domain: EAGVAQSPRYKIIEKRQSVAFWCNPISGHATLYWYQQILGQGPKLLIQFQNNGVVDDSQLPKDRFSAERLKGVDSTLKIQPAKLEDSAVYLCASSSYGTGGYEQYFGPGTRLTVT.

This clonotype was recorded a few times. The chain couples TRBV24-1 to TRBJ2-5, with D possibly matching TRBD2 (6 bases). This CDR3 comprises 15 residues. Deletions cut 4 bases from V and 5 bases from J, with 16 bases between. Looked up from germline, CDR1 is KGHDR and CDR2 is SFDVKD. The CDR3, as DNA: TGTGCCACCAGTGAGCCGGGACTCCCAGGGGAGACCCAGTACTTC. This codes for CATSEPGLPGETQYF.

The DNA for the CDR3 is TGTGCCAGCAGCTTCTACGGACTAGCGGGGAGAGAGCAGTACTTC. This encodes CASSFYGLAGREQYF. V is TRBV7-2 and J is TRBJ2-4; 12 nucleotides match TRBD2. J gave up 13 bases and V 3 bases, and 10 bases lay outside the gene matches. The CDR3 totals 15 residues. CDR1 is SGHTA, CDR2 FQGNSA, per germline.

This clonotype was observed once. V is TRBV10-3 and J is TRBJ1-1; D perhaps matches TRBD1 (6 bases). Trimming shortened V by 6 bases and J by 2 bases, and 16 bases separated the two germline ends. The CDR3 extends over 15 amino acids. Germline V lookup: CDR1 ENHRY, CDR2 SYGVKD. CDR3 loop: CAIRSGQTANTEAFF. The CDR3 DNA sequence: TGTGCCATCAGGTCTGGACAGACCGCCAACACTGAAGCTTTCTTT.

The sample holds one count of this clonotype. The chain carries TRBV20-1 and TRBJ2-6; tentatively, D is TRBD1 (6 bases). Germline V gene sequence: CDR1 DFQATT, CDR2 SNEGSKA (reference sequence). The CDR3 totals 16 residues. Trimming removed 5 bases at V and 0 bases at J, with 14 bases between. The CDR3 DNA sequence: TGCAGTGCTGGCCGCCAGGGGAGCTCTGGGGCCAACGTCCTGACTTTC. Translation: CSAGRQGSSGANVLTF.

This chain connects TRBV9 to TRBJ2-5; perhaps TRBD1 as D (6 bases). V was pared by 0 bases and J by 1 base, with 10 bases between. The CDR3 length is 15 residues. Germline-derived CDR1 and CDR2 are SGDLS and YYNGEE. CDR3 in amino acids: CASSVEQGPQETQYF. As DNA, the CDR3 is TGTGCCAGCAGCGTAGAGCAGGGGCCCCAAGAGACCCAGTACTTC.

The chain links TRBV9 to TRBJ2-3, with D tentatively TRBD1 or TRBD2 (5 bases each). The CDR3 totals 17 residues. V was shortened by 3 bases and J by 6 bases, with 23 bases between the two germline ends. CDR1 is SGDLS, CDR2 YYNGEE, per germline. The CDR3 sequence: CASSAAGTATHLDTQYF. The DNA for the CDR3 is TGTGCCAGCAGCGCTGCCGGGACGGCGACCCACCTTGATACGCAGTATTTT.

The chain carries TRBV14 and TRBJ2-5; D might be TRBD2 (7 bases). Germline V gives CDR1 SGHDN, CDR2 FVKESK. Deletions cut 1 base from V and 5 bases from J, with 14 bases between. The CDR3 runs 15 residues. The CDR3 coding sequence is TGTGCCAGCAGCCAAGTGGGGGGGACACCCGAGACCCAGTACTTC. As protein: CASSQVGGTPETQYF.

The gene calls are TRBV6-5 and TRBJ2-1; a possible D gene is TRBD1 (5 bases). Germline loops: CDR1 MNHEY, CDR2 SVGAGI. The CDR3 totals 17 residues. V was cut by 0 bases and J by 8 bases, with 20 bases left in between. In DNA, the CDR3 is TGTGCCAGCAGTTACTCGAATCTACAGGTTACGATCCATGAGCAGTTCTTC. Its translation: CASSYSNLQVTIHEQFF.

This sequence joins TRBV4-3 and TRBJ2-1; 9 bases match TRBD2. This CDR3 contains 19 residues. J was trimmed by 2 bases and V by 0 bases; bases with no gene match: 11. Germline values: CDR1 LGHNA, CDR2 YSLEER. This CDR3 is CASSQDHPSSGAPYNEQFF. The DNA of the CDR3 is TGCGCCAGCAGCCAAGACCATCCCTCTAGCGGGGCACCCTACAATGAGCAGTTCTTC.

The V call is TRBV7-2, the J call TRBJ2-1; 9 positions agree with TRBD2. Germline CDR1 and CDR2: SGHTA and FQGNSA. This CDR3 contains 16 residues. V dropped 5 bases and J dropped 7; count of bases not matched to a gene: 12. The CDR3 reads CASSKGGAGGANEQFF. The CDR3 nucleotides are TGTGCCAGCAGCAAGGGGGGAGCGGGGGGAGCGAATGAGCAGTTCTTC.

In this sample, this clonotype turned up a few times. The rearrangement links TRBV10-3 to TRBJ2-1; a possible D gene is TRBD2 (7 bases). V lost 8 bases to trimming and J lost 7 bases, with 18 bases between them. The CDR3 consists of 14 residues. Germline V gene data show CDR1 as ENHRY and CDR2 as SYGVKD. The CDR3 nucleotides are TGTGCCATCCGTAGGAGGGGGGGCCCAAATGAGCAGTTCTTC. Its translation: CAIRRRGGPNEQFF.

The chain has TRBV29-1 and TRBJ2-2; D perhaps matches TRBD1 (5 bases). Between the trimmed V and J ends, which lost 4 bases and 1 base, there was a span of 10 bases. CDR1 and CDR2 (germline): SQVTM, ANQGSEA. This CDR3 region has 14 residues. The DNA of the CDR3 is TGCAGCGTTGTGACAGCCGAGAACACCGGGGAGCTGTTTTTT. Translating gives CSVVTAENTGELFF.

This clonotype was observed a handful of times. The chain links TRBV9 to TRBJ2-5, with D possibly matching TRBD1 (5 bases). Germline V CDR1 and CDR2: SGDLS, YYNGEE. CDR3 length: 14 amino acids. Between the trimmed V and J ends, which lost 1 base and 2 bases, there was a span of 9 bases. The CDR3 region is CASSVRGSQETQYF. CDR3 in DNA: TGTGCCAGCAGCGTAAGGGGCTCGCAAGAGACCCAGTACTTC.

This clonotype turned up a few times. This rearrangement joins TRBV11-2 to TRBJ2-1; D gene uncertain. This CDR3 region has 13 residues. Germline V gene sequence: CDR1 SGHAT, CDR2 FQNNGV. Between the trimmed V and J ends, which lost 0 bases and 5 bases, there was a span of 5 bases. DNA for the CDR3: TGTGCCAGCAGCTTAGAAACACACAATGAGCAGTTCTTC. This sequence encodes CASSLETHNEQFF.

The J gene is TRBJ2-1, the V gene TRBV10-3, with D perhaps given as TRBD1 or TRBD2 (6 bases each). Germline loops: CDR1 ENHRY, CDR2 SYGVKD. The CDR3 is 17 residues long. The V end lost 0 bases, the J end lost 1 base, and 13 bases lay between the germline ends. The CDR3 loop is CAISESVGGGSYNEQFF. CDR3 nucleotide sequence: TGTGCCATCAGTGAGTCTGTGGGGGGCGGATCCTACAATGAGCAGTTCTTC.

This rearrangement joins TRBV20-1 to TRBJ2-7, with unresolved D. Germline V lookup: CDR1 DFQATT, CDR2 SNEGSKA (reference sequence). This CDR3 has 14 amino acids. The CDR3 here is CSPKPQRPTYEQYF. The DNA of the CDR3 is TGCAGCCCTAAACCCCAAAGACCTACCTACGAGCAGTACTTC.

This chain uses TRBV6-5 with TRBJ1-5; the D is unclear. The CDR3 is made up of 13 amino acids. From germline, CDR1 is MNHEY and CDR2 SVGAGI. Trimming took off 0 bases at V and 2 bases at J, with 2 bases between the two ends. The CDR3 DNA is TGTGCCAGCAGTTACTCCCGCAATCAGCCCCAGCATTTT. Encoded protein: CASSYSRNQPQHF.